A selection of T cell receptor beta chains follows, all from one sample in a study of cytomegalovirus exposure and HLA in healthy donors. TCRdb's copy holds only in-frame clones and misses some; the assay was immunoSEQ multiplex PCR. Of approximately 110,000 clones detected, roughly 74% appear once; the ten largest clones hold 3.5% to 5%. The specimen sequenced was PBMCs. The origin of the receptors is a woman aged 45-65 years in good health and CMV-seropositive. Each CDR3 is given with its conserved first and last residue. For some rows the clone size is stated as once, few or many, or as a class when expanded; others skip it.

clone size	V gene	J gene	CDR3 protein
-	TRBV6-5	TRBJ1-2	CASRRTVNYGYTF
-	TRBV5-1	TRBJ2-1	CASSLGGGRYNEQFF
few	TRBV4-3	TRBJ1-4	CASSLDRGQDEKLFF
-	TRBV5-1	TRBJ1-2	CASSLVQGDYGYTF
few	TRBV7-2	TRBJ2-1	CASSSGLASEQFF
-	TRBV7-9	TRBJ1-5	CASSSGGGWNQPQHF
once	TRBV28	TRBJ1-6	CATLGQGQFTLHF
few	TRBV6-6	TRBJ2-3	CASSYSTDSVTDTQYF
once	TRBV19	TRBJ1-5	CASSISLNQPQHF
-	TRBV5-1	TRBJ1-2	CASSHSADRGKTNYGYTF
-	TRBV27	TRBJ2-7	CASSFASGVYEQYF
-	TRBV2	-	CASSYSYEQYF
-	TRBV6-5	TRBJ1-3	CASSPGGFGNTIYF
-	TRBV7-8	TRBJ1-1	CASSPIGGAGGAPEAFF
-	TRBV19	TRBJ1-2	CASSAYRAGGYTF
-	TRBV6-5	TRBJ2-1	CASRGAGDNEQFF
-	TRBV15	TRBJ1-2	CATSRDLEGGYTF
-	TRBV4-1	TRBJ2-1	CASSQGLAGGRGNEQFF
-	TRBV19	TRBJ1-5	CASSIGVGRVGNQPQHF
-	TRBV4-1	TRBJ1-2	CASSQKLTGPNYGYTF
-	TRBV28	TRBJ1-4	CASSVWDSTRTNEKLFF
once	TRBV7-9	TRBJ1-4	CASSLGQPTNEKLFF
-	TRBV19	TRBJ2-1	CASSIGWGQGSYNEQFF
-	TRBV9	TRBJ2-1	CASSARTGEDRGPYNEQFF
-	TRBV19	TRBJ2-1	CASSISPRVGEQFF
-	TRBV9	TRBJ2-4	CASSYGQGAAKNIQYF
-	TRBV6-4	-	CASSLGSSYEQYF
-	TRBV18	TRBJ1-6	CASSPQGSENSPLHF
-	TRBV9	TRBJ2-4	CASSLGQLLNIQYF
-	TRBV4-1	TRBJ2-2	CASSQVFSGTGELFF
few	TRBV15	TRBJ1-6	CATSRQASPLHF
-	TRBV29-1	TRBJ1-4	CSVGINEKLFF
-	TRBV5-8	TRBJ2-7	CASSFVGQGIYEQYF
-	TRBV7-8	TRBJ1-2	CASSPPNRGRGYGYTF
-	TRBV10-3	TRBJ2-7	CAISGNRGLNEQYF
-	TRBV6-4	TRBJ1-6	CASPIHDRRPSYNSPLHF
once	TRBV7-9	TRBJ2-3	CASSPLRGRVKNAHTQYF
-	TRBV6-1	TRBJ1-5	CASSEAAGTHNQPQHF
once	TRBV27	TRBJ1-5	CASSLTGGNQPQHF
-	TRBV23-1	TRBJ1-6	CASRGDTGTENSPLHF
-	TRBV5-6	TRBJ2-5	CAAGGLGETQYF
-	TRBV19	TRBJ1-2	CASTDGQNYGYIF
-	TRBV7-3	TRBJ1-6	CASSEQGWNSPLHF
-	TRBV10-3	TRBJ1-2	CASNSPGASLGNGYTF
-	TRBV18	TRBJ1-5	CASSPDRVFNQPQHF
-	TRBV7-2	TRBJ2-5	CASSTTGSPGGSQYF
-	TRBV4-1	TRBJ1-4	CASSRESVTDEKLFF
-	TRBV5-8	TRBJ2-7	CASSQSGTSVEQYF
-	TRBV5-1	TRBJ2-5	CASSLAGGDQETQYF
-	TRBV27	TRBJ2-7	CASSLWGTGSFYEQYF
-	TRBV4-1	TRBJ2-4	CASSHPSSGGAGRVKNIQYF
few	TRBV20-1	TRBJ1-1	CSARMGLGAFF
-	TRBV2	TRBJ2-1	CASSESRGGPNEQFF
-	TRBV7-3	TRBJ2-3	CASRAGGRVNTQYF
-	TRBV29-1	TRBJ2-5	CSVGDSYLETQYF